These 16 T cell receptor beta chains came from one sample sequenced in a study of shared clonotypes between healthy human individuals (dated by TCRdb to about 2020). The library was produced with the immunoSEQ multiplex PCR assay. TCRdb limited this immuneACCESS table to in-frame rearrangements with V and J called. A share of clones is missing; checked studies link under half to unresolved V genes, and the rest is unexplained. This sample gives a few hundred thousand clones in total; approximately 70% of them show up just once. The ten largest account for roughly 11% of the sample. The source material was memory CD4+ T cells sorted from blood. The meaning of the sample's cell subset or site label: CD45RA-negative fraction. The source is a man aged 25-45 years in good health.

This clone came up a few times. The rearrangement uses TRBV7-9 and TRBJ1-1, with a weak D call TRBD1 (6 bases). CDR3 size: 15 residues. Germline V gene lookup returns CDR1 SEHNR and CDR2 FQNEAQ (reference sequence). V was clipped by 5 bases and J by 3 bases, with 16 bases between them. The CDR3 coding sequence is TGTGCCAGCAGCCCGGTGGCGGGGGCGCACACTGAAGCTTTCTTT. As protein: CASSPVAGAHTEAFF.

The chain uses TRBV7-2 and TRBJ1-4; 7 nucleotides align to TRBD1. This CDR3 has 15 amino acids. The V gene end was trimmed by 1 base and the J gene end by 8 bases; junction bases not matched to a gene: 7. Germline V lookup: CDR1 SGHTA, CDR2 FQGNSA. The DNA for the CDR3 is TGTGCCAGCAGCTTAGGCGACAGGGAGTCCGAAAAACTGTTTTTT. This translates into CASSLGDRESEKLFF.

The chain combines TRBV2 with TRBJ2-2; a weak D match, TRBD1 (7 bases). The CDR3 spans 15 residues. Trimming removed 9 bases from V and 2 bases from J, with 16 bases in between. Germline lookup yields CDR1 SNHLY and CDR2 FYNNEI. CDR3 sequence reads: CARTDREDNTGELFF. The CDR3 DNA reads TGTGCCAGAACAGACAGGGAGGATAACACCGGGGAGCTGTTTTTT.

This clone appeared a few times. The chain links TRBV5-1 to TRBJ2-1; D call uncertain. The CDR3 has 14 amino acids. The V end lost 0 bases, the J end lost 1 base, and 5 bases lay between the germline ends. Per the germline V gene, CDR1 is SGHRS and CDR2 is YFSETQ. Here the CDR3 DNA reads TGCGCCAGCAGCTTGGCCACGTCCTACAATGAGCAGTTCTTC. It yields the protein CASSLATSYNEQFF.

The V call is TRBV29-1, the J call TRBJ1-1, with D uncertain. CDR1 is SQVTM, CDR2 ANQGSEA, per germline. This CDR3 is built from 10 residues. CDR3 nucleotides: TGCAGTACGGGGAACACTGAAGCTTTCTTT. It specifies CSTGNTEAFF.

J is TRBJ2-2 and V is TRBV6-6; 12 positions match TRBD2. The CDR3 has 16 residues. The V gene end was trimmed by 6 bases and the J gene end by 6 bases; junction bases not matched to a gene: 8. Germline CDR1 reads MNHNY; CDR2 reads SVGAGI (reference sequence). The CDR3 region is CASRPGTSGFAGELFF. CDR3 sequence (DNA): TGTGCCAGCAGACCGGGGACTAGCGGGTTTGCCGGGGAGCTGTTTTTT.

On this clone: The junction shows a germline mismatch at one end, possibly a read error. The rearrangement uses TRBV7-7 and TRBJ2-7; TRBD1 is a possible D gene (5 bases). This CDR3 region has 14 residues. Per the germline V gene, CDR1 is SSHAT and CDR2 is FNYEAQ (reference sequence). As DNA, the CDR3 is TGTGCTAGCAGCCCTGGACACGGTTATTACGAGCAGTACTTC. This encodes CASSPGHGYYEQYF.

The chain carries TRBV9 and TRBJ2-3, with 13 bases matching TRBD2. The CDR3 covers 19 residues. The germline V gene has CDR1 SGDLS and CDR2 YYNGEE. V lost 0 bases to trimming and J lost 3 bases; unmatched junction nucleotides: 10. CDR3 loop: CASSVELRGTSGITDTQYF. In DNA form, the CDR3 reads TGTGCCAGCAGCGTAGAACTCCGGGGGACTAGCGGGATTACAGATACGCAGTATTTT.

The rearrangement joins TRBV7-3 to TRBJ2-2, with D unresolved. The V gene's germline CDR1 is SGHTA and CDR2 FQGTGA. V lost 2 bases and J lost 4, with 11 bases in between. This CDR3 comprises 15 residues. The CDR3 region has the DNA TGTGCCAGCAGCTTATCCCCAGGCCGCACCGGGGAGCTGTTTTTT. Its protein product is CASSLSPGRTGELFF.

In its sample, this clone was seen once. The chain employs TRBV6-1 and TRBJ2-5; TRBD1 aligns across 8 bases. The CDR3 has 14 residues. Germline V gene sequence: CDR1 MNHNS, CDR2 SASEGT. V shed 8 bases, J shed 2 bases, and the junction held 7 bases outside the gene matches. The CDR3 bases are TGTGCCAGCGGTAAGGGACAGGCACAAGAGACCCAGTACTTC. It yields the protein CASGKGQAQETQYF.

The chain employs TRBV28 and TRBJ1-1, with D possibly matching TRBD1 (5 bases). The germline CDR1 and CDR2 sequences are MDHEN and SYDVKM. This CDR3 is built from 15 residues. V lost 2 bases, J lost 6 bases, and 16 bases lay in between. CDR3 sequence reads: CASSLVGAPGAEAFF. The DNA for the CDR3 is TGTGCCAGCAGTTTAGTTGGGGCGCCGGGTGCTGAAGCTTTCTTT.

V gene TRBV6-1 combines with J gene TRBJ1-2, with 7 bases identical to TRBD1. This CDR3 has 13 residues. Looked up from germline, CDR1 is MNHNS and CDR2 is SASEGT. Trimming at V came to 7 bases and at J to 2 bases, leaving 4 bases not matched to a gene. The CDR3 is CASKTGDNYGYTF. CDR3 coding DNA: TGTGCCAGCAAAACAGGGGACAACTATGGCTACACCTTC.

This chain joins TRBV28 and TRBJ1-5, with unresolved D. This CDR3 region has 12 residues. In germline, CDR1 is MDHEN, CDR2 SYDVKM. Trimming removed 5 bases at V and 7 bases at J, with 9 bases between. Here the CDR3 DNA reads TGTGCCAGCAGTACACTCAGGCAGCCCCAGCATTTT. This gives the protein CASSTLRQPQHF.

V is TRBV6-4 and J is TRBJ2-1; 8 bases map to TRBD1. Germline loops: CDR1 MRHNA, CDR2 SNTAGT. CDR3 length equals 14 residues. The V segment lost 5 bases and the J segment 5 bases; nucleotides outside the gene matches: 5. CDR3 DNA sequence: TGTGCCAGCAGTCCGGGACAGGCCAACAATGAGCAGTTCTTC. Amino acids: CASSPGQANNEQFF.

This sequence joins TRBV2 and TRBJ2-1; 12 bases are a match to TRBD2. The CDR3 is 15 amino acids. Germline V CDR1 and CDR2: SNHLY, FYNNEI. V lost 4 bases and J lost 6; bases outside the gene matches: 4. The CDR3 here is CASSGLAGGPNEQFF. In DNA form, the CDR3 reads TGTGCCAGCAGTGGCCTAGCGGGAGGGCCCAATGAGCAGTTCTTC.

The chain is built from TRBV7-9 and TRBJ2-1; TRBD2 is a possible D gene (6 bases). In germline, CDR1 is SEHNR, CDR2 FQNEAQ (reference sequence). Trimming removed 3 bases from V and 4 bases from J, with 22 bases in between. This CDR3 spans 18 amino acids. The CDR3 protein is CASSFRDGRIRNYNEQFF. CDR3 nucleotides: TGTGCCAGCAGCTTCCGGGACGGGAGAATCAGGAATTACAATGAGCAGTTCTTC.